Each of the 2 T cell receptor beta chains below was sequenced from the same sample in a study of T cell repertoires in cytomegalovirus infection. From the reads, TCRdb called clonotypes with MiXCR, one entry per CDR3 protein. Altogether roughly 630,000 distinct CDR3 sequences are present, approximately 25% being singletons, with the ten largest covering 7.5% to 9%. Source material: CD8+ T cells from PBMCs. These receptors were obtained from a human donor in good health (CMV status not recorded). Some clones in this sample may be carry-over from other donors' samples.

The CDR3 DNA sequence: TGTGCCAGCAGCCCTCCGGACGGACCTAGCAATCAGCCCCAGCATTTT. It codes for CASSPPDGPSNQPQHF. The gene calls are TRBV7-9 and TRBJ1-5, with D unclear. Between the trimmed V and J ends, which lost 5 bases and 0 bases, there was a span of 14 bases. In germline, CDR1 is SEHNR, CDR2 FQNEAQ (reference sequence). The CDR3 consists of 16 residues. Full variable domain (outside the CDR3, taken from reference TRBV7-9 and TRBJ1-5): DTGVSQNPRHKITKRGQNVTFRCDPISEHNRLYWYRQTLGQGPEFLTYFQNEAQLEKSRLLSDRFSAERPKGSFSTLEIQRTEQGDSAMYLCASSPPDGPSNQPQHFGDGTRLSIL.

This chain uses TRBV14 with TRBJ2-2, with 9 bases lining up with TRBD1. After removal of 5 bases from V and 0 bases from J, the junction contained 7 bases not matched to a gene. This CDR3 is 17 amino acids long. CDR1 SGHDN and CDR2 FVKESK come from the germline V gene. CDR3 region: CASSSDRGLTNTGELFF. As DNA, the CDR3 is TGTGCCAGCAGCTCGGACAGGGGTCTAACGAACACCGGGGAGCTGTTTTTT.